A single sample gave rise to the 20 T cell receptor beta chains below, sequenced in a study of blood T cells in healthy people across ages. Primed by a sample-barcoded 5' primer and a J-beta primer mix, a second PCR proceeded for roughly 7 to 12 cycles. TCRdb re-called the 5' RACE reads with MiXCR, one entry per CDR3 protein. The sample shows about 570,000 distinct CDR3 sequences, 27% of them seen only once. The sequencing input was blood. The receptor source for this set is a woman in her 70s in good health.

At least ten counts were recorded for this clonotype. V usage is TRBV5-1 and J usage is TRBJ2-1, with TRBD2 matching over 12 bases. CDR1 is SGHRS and CDR2 is YFSETQ in the germline V gene. J lost 3 bases, V lost 4 bases, and 11 bases had no gene match. The CDR3 is 18 amino acids. The CDR3 region is CASSPRTSGAEVYNEQFF. The CDR3 nucleotides read TGCGCCAGCAGCCCCCGGACTAGCGGGGCTGAAGTCTACAATGAGCAGTTCTTC.

This clonotype was counted only a few times. The rearrangement joins TRBV7-9 to TRBJ2-7; D possibly corresponds to TRBD1 (6 bases). The CDR3 spans 14 residues. Germline loops: CDR1 SEHNR, CDR2 FQNEAQ (reference sequence). Trimming stripped 1 base from V and 2 bases from J, with 9 bases between. The CDR3 DNA reads as TGTGCCAGCAGCTTAGGACAGGTGACCTACGAGCAGTACTTC. Protein sequence: CASSLGQVTYEQYF. The full variable domain, completed using reference TRBV7-9 and TRBJ2-7, is DTGVSQNPRHKITKRGQNVTFRCDPISEHNRLYWYRQTLGQGPEFLTYFQNEAQLEKSRLLSDRFSAERPKGSFSTLEIQRTEQGDSAMYLCASSLGQVTYEQYFGPGTRLTVT.

This clonotype occurred a few times. V gene TRBV6-2 or TRBV6-3 combines with J gene TRBJ1-2; D may be TRBD1 (6 bases). The V gene's germline CDR1 is MNHEY and CDR2 SVGEGT. There are 16 residues in the CDR3. Trimming cost V 3 bases and J 2 bases, with 16 bases left between them. CDR3 residues: CASSYRGTNRNYGYTF. CDR3 DNA: TGTGCCAGCAGTTATAGAGGGACAAATAGGAACTATGGCTACACCTTC.

This clonotype was seen repeatedly, ten times or more. The genes are TRBV20-1 and TRBJ2-5; perhaps D is TRBD1 or TRBD2 (5 bases each). The germline gives CDR1 DFQATT, CDR2 SNEGSKA (reference sequence). The germline V and J ends were trimmed by 0 bases and 5 bases, with 22 bases remaining between them. The CDR3 has 17 residues. CDR3 residues: CSAREPGRERFQETQYF. In nucleotides, the CDR3 is TGCAGTGCTAGAGAACCGGGCAGGGAGCGATTCCAGGAGACCCAGTACTTC.

The sample holds a few counts of this clonotype. The rearrangement joins TRBV5-1 to TRBJ1-4, with D possibly matching TRBD1 (5 bases). Germline lookup yields CDR1 SGHRS and CDR2 YFSETQ. CDR3 length equals 15 residues. Trimming removed 4 bases at V and 8 bases at J, with 18 bases between. Here the CDR3 reads CASSLGVIEREKLFF. The CDR3 DNA reads TGCGCCAGCAGCCTGGGGGTAATTGAGAGGGAAAAACTGTTTTTT.

This clonotype was picked up a small number of times. The chain links TRBV5-1 to TRBJ1-4; D remains ambiguous. Germline loops: CDR1 SGHRS, CDR2 YFSETQ. This CDR3 is 13 amino acids long. Trimming pared 0 bases from V and 3 bases from J, leaving 3 bases between. The CDR3 bases are TGCGCCAGCAGCTTGGTGGCTAATGAAAAACTGTTTTTT. Its protein is CASSLVANEKLFF.

V usage is TRBV4-1 and J usage is TRBJ1-6; weak D call: TRBD1 (5 bases). The length of the CDR3 is 15 residues. V gave up 1 base and J gave up 7 bases, with 11 bases separating them. CDR1 MGHRA and CDR2 YSYEKL come from the germline V gene. CDR3 residues: CASSQGSGGNSPLHF. The CDR3 DNA is TGCGCCAGCAGCCAAGGCTCGGGGGGAAATTCACCCCTCCACTTT.

CDR3 region: CASMAVSYEQYF. The CDR3 DNA is TGCGCCAGCATGGCTGTGAGCTACGAGCAGTACTTC. The chain couples TRBV5-1 to TRBJ2-7; D remains ambiguous. CDR3 length: 12 amino acids. Trimming pared 6 bases from V and 3 bases from J, leaving 10 bases between. Germline V CDR1 and CDR2: SGHRS, YFSETQ.

This clonotype came up a few times. The chain has TRBV20-1 and TRBJ1-2, with TRBD1 matching over 8 bases. The CDR3 spans 13 residues. V lost 1 base, J lost 5 bases, and 3 bases stayed unmatched. The germline CDR1 and CDR2 sequences are DFQATT and SNEGSKA (reference sequence). The CDR3 here is CSARGGQGYGYTF. The DNA of the CDR3 is TGCAGTGCTAGAGGAGGACAGGGATATGGCTACACCTTC.

The chain links TRBV6-5 to TRBJ2-3; 10 bases align to TRBD1. The CDR3 is 15 residues long. V dropped 2 bases and J dropped 3; count of bases not matched to a gene: 2. Germline CDR1 MNHEY, CDR2 SVGAGI. The CDR3 loop reads CASSYGTGETDTQYF. The CDR3 DNA reads as TGTGCCAGCAGTTACGGGACAGGGGAAACAGATACGCAGTATTTT.

V gene TRBV25-1 combines with J gene TRBJ2-7, with D perhaps TRBD2 (5 bases). Germline CDR1 is MGHDK and CDR2 is SYGVNS. The V gene lost 6 bases and the J gene lost 2 bases, with 11 bases spanning the gap. The CDR3 sequence is 13 residues long. CDR3 in amino acids: CASSVSGAYEQYF. CDR3 coding DNA: TGTGCCAGCAGCGTCTCCGGGGCCTACGAGCAGTACTTC.

This clonotype was counted between two and nine times. The rearrangement links TRBV9 to TRBJ2-2, with a tentative D call TRBD2 (6 bases). Per germline, CDR1 SGDLS and CDR2 YYNGEE. Trimming shortened V by 6 bases and J by 7 bases, and 19 bases separated the two germline ends. The length of the CDR3 is 15 residues. Here the CDR3 reads CASNSGRTFGGELFF. In DNA, the CDR3 is TGTGCCAGCAACTCGGGGAGGACATTTGGCGGGGAGCTGTTTTTT.

This chain links TRBV20-1 with TRBJ2-5; 12 nucleotides align to TRBD1. The J call may be wrong; the DNA end is better matched by TRBJ2-1. This CDR3 has 14 residues. Germline assignment: CDR1 DFQATT and CDR2 SNEGSKA (reference sequence). CDR3 sequence reads: CSAPGTGGENEQFF. CDR3 nucleotide sequence: TGCAGTGCTCCCGGGACAGGGGGCGAGAATGAGCAGTTCTTC.

Ten or more counts support this clonotype. The V call is TRBV29-1, the J call TRBJ1-1, with D unresolved. The germline V gene has CDR1 SQVTM and CDR2 ANQGSEA. This CDR3 contains 12 residues. V lost 4 bases, J lost 2 bases, and 8 bases lay in between. The CDR3, as DNA: TGCAGCGTTGGGTTGGGTAACACTGAAGCTTTCTTT. Its translation is CSVGLGNTEAFF.

The CDR3 reads CASSPTSSDLSGANVLTF. The CDR3 bases are TGTGCCAGCAGCCCAACTTCATCGGACCTCTCTGGGGCCAACGTCCTGACTTTC. The chain recombines TRBV7-9 with TRBJ2-6, with D unresolved. Germline V gene data show CDR1 as SEHNR and CDR2 as FQNEAQ (reference sequence). This CDR3 region has 18 residues. V lost 5 bases and J lost 0, with 17 bases in between.

This clonotype was counted only a few times. The rearrangement links TRBV6-5 to TRBJ2-5, with D unresolved. CDR3 length: 14 residues. CDR1 is MNHEY, CDR2 SVGAGI, per germline. V dropped 6 bases and J dropped 2 bases, with 13 bases sitting between them. The CDR3 loop reads CASSKGGAQETQYF. As DNA, the CDR3 is TGTGCCAGCAGCAAGGGCGGAGCTCAAGAGACCCAGTACTTC.

The chain joins TRBV7-6 to TRBJ2-5; D perhaps matches TRBD1 (6 bases). V dropped 1 base and J dropped 4 bases, with 13 bases sitting between them. This CDR3 comprises 15 residues. Germline V gene lookup returns CDR1 SGHVS and CDR2 FNYEAQ. The CDR3 loop is CASSLGPTRGETQYF. CDR3 bases: TGTGCCAGCAGCTTAGGACCCACCAGGGGAGAGACCCAGTACTTC.

There are a few counts of this clonotype. This chain links TRBV9 with TRBJ2-4, with 10 bases lining up with TRBD2. Germline assignment: CDR1 SGDLS and CDR2 YYNGEE. V lost 0 bases, J lost 6 bases, and 6 bases stayed unmatched. The CDR3 is 16 residues long. The CDR3 is CASSVASGGQGNIQYF. CDR3 nucleotides: TGTGCCAGCAGCGTAGCTAGCGGGGGCCAGGGAAACATTCAGTACTTC.

This clonotype was seen once. A much larger clone lies a single base off, so this may be a read error. The chain joins TRBV5-1 to TRBJ1-4, with D perhaps matching TRBD1 (5 bases). From germline, CDR1 is SGHRS and CDR2 YFSETQ. The V end was cut by 0 bases, the J end by 4 bases, with 7 bases between. This CDR3 has 14 residues. The CDR3 here is CASSLERGNEKLFF. The CDR3 DNA reads as TGCGCCAGCAGCTTGGAAAGGGGTAATGAAAAACTGTTTTTT.

This clonotype came up a few times. The rearrangement joins TRBV5-1 to TRBJ1-2, with a weak D call TRBD1 (5 bases). Germline lookup yields CDR1 SGHRS and CDR2 YFSETQ. This CDR3 has 16 amino acids. V lost 4 bases and J lost 0, with 16 bases in between. The CDR3 sequence is CASSQGRELANYGYTF. CDR3 coding DNA: TGCGCCAGCAGCCAGGGACGGGAGTTAGCTAACTATGGCTACACCTTC.